This record concerns one T cell receptor beta chain sequence. The antigen remains unidentified. Clones were sequenced by immunoSEQ multiplex PCR, and TCRdb holds only the in-frame ones, with some missing. The sample lists approximately 82,000 clones, around 92% occurring once. The data stem from a study of graft-versus-host responses after intestinal transplantation. Study-level information: Transplant recipients had multivisceral, liver-intestinal, or isolated intestinal grafts.

General observations from the study: There were GvH clones found in recipient marrow, and some of them appeared first in ileum or blood. Allograft graft-versus-host to host-versus-graft clonal ratios ran high in patients with graft-donor T cell macrochimerism. The highest levels of circulating GvH clones went along with early declines in HvG clones after transplant.

The CDR3 spans 17 residues. Germline CDR1 SNHLY, CDR2 FYNNEI. V trimming: 6 bases; J trimming: 0 bases; junction bases outside the gene matches: 10. The receptor was derived from a human donor who received an intestinal transplant. Here the sequenced sample was unstimulated CD4+ T cells sorted from spleen or lymph node cells, taken before intestinal transplant. This chain joins TRBV2 and TRBJ2-1, with 8 bases matching TRBD2. The CDR3 DNA follows: TGTGCCAGCAGCGGGGGGGCGGCAGGGAGCTCCTACAATGAGCAGTTCTTC. Translated: CASSGGAAGSSYNEQFF.